This T cell receptor beta chain comes out of a study of blood T cell repertoires in COVID-19. At the level of the study: There were acute and convalescent COVID-19 samples, and they came from the United States, Italy and Spain. PBMCs, B-cell-depleted T cells, or T cells were the source of the cDNA or gDNA that made up the material.

The CDR3 length is 11 residues. V lost 7 bases and J lost 6, with 8 bases in between. This clone showed up just once. Authors' processing steps: Scientists estimated how many nucleated cells there were by amplifying reference gene primers. The assay was immunoSEQ multiplex PCR, and TCRdb's table has in-frame clones only and misses some. From that table come the V and J calls and clone size; the DNA was used to work out D and trimming. The table shows 110,000 to 150,000 clones, with approximately 79% occurring only once. This chain joins TRBV12-3 or TRBV12-4 and TRBJ2-3, with D unresolved. Sequenced sample: peripheral blood. The origin of this receptor is a man aged 45-65 years with active or convalescent COVID-19. CDR3 amino acids: CASTTRDTQYF. In nucleotides, the CDR3 is TGTGCCAGCACGACCAGGGATACGCAGTATTTT.